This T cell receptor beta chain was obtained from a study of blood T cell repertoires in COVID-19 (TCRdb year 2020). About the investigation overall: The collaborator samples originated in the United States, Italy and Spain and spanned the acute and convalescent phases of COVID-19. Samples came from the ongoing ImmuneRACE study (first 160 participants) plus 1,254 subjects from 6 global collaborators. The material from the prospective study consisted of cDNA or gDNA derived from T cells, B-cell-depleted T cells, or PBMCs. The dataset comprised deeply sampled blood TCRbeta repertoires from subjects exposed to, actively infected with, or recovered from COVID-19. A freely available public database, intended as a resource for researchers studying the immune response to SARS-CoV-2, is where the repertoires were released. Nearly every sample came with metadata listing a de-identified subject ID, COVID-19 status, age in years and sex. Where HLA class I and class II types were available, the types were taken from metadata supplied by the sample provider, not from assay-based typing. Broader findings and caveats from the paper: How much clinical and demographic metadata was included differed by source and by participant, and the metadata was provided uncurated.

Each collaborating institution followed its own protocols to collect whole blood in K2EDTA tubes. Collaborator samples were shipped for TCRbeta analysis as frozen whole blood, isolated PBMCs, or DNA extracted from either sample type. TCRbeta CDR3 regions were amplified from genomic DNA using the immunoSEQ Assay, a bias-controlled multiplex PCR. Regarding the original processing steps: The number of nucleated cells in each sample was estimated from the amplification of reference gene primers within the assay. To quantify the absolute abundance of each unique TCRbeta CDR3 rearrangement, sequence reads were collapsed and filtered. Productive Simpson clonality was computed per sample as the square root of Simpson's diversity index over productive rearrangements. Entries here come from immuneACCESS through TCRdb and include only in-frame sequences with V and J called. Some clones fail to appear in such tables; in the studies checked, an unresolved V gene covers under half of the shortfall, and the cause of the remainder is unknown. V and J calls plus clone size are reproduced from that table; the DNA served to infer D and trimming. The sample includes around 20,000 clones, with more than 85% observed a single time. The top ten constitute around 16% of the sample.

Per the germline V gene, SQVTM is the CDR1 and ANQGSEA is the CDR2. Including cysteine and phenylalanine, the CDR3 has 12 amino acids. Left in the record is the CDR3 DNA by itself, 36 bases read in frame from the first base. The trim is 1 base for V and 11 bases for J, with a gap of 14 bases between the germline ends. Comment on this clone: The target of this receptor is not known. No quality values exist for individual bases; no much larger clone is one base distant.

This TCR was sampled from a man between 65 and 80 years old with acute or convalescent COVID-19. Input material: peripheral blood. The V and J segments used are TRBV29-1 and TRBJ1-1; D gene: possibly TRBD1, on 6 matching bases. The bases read TGCAGCGTTGAAGTAGTCACAGGACAGGCTTTCTTT. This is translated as CSVEVVTGQAFF.